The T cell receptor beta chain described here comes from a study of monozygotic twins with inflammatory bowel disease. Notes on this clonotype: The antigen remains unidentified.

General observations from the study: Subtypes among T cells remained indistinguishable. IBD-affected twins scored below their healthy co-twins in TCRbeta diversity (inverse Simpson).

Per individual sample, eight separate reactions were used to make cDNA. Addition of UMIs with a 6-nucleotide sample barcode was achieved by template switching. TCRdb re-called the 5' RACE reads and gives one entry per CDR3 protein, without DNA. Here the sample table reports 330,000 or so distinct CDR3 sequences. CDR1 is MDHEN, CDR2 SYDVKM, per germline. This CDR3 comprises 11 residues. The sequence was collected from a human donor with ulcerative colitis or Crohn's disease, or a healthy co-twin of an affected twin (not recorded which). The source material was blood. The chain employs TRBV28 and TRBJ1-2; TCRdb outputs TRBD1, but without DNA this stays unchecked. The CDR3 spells CASTQGEGYTF.